Listed here are 32 T cell receptor beta chains from one sample, sequenced in a study of blood T cell repertoires in COVID-19 (TCRdb year 2020). The receptor library was made with the immunoSEQ multiplex PCR assay. TCRdb took over this immuneACCESS table, retaining in-frame rearrangements with V and J assigned. Such tables are incomplete; in checked studies, under half of the missing clones stem from an unresolved V gene, and the remainder is unexplained. This sample gives roughly 260,000 clones in total; about nine tenths of them show up just once. 11% of the sample lies in the top ten. Specimen: peripheral blood. The receptors originated from a woman aged 25-40 years with COVID-19, enrolled during active disease.

V is TRBV2 and J is TRBJ2-1, with TRBD2 identical over 9 bases. The V gene end was trimmed by 4 bases and the J gene end by 12 bases; junction bases not matched to a gene: 13. In germline, CDR1 is SNHLY, CDR2 FYNNEI. The CDR3 runs 15 residues. In DNA form, the CDR3 reads TGTGCCAGCAGTGTCGTGACTAGCGGAATGAGGGGGCAGTTCTTC. Its translation is CASSVVTSGMRGQFF.

Of note for this clone: A junction boundary mismatches the germline segment, possibly from a read error. The chain combines TRBV7-9 with TRBJ1-6; D not certain. The germline V gene has CDR1 SEHNR and CDR2 FQNEAQ (reference sequence). The CDR3 length is 15 residues. This CDR3 is CASSPGPAIDSPLHF. The DNA of the CDR3 is TGTGCCAGCAGCCCAGGCCCGGCGATTGATTCGCCCCTCCACTTT.

The chain links TRBV5-1 to TRBJ1-1; possibly TRBD1 for D (5 bases). The germline gives CDR1 SGHRS, CDR2 YFSETQ. This CDR3 is 13 amino acids long. The ends were cut back, 0 bases at V and 7 bases at J, with 10 bases in the middle. The CDR3 region has the DNA TGCGCCAGCAGCTTGGAGGGTAGGGGTGAAGCTTTCTTT. This codes for CASSLEGRGEAFF.

The CDR3 nucleotides read TGTGCCAGCAGCTTACCGGGGGCCGGGGAGCTGTTTTTT. This translates into CASSLPGAGELFF. The rearrangement uses TRBV7-2 and TRBJ2-2, with a possible D match to TRBD2 (6 bases). The CDR3 runs 13 residues. V lost 2 bases, J lost 6 bases, and 7 bases lay in between. Germline V gene sequence: CDR1 SGHTA, CDR2 FQGNSA.

The chain has TRBV11-1 and TRBJ1-1; the D gene is possibly TRBD1 (5 bases). In germline, CDR1 is SGHAT, CDR2 FQDESV (reference sequence). Between the trimmed V and J ends, which lost 0 bases and 4 bases, there was a span of 9 bases. This CDR3 spans 14 amino acids. In nucleotides, the CDR3 is TGTGCCAGCAGCTTAGCGATAAGGGGCACTGAAGCTTTCTTT. Translated: CASSLAIRGTEAFF. The full variable domain, its missing parts supplied by reference TRBV11-1 and TRBJ1-1, is EAEVAQSPRYKITEKSQAVAFWCDPISGHATLYWYRQILGQGPELLVQFQDESVVDDSQLPKDRFSAERLKGVDSTLKIQPAELGDSAMYLCASSLAIRGTEAFFGQGTRLTVV.

The chain couples TRBV7-9 to TRBJ2-1, with D maybe TRBD1 (6 bases). With 0 bases removed from V and 5 bases from J, the gap between germline ends came to 11 bases. This CDR3 is built from 15 residues. The germline CDR1 and CDR2 sequences are SEHNR and FQNEAQ (reference sequence). CDR3 sequence: CASSLASAGDNEQFF. CDR3 bases: TGTGCCAGCAGCTTAGCGAGTGCAGGGGACAATGAGCAGTTCTTC.

The chain uses TRBV6-2 or TRBV6-3 and TRBJ2-7; TRBD1 is a possible D gene (6 bases). V lost 6 bases and J 2 bases, leaving 11 bases between the germline ends. Germline V gene sequence: CDR1 MNHEY, CDR2 SVGEGT. CDR3 length equals 13 residues. Written as DNA, the CDR3 is TGTGCCAGCAGCCGTGGACAGACCTACGAGCAGTACTTC. It specifies CASSRGQTYEQYF.

The V and J genes are TRBV7-9 and TRBJ2-2, with D hard to call. In germline, CDR1 is SEHNR, CDR2 FQNEAQ (reference sequence). The V and J ends lost 1 base and 5 bases respectively, with 8 bases between them. CDR3 size: 14 residues. The CDR3 loop is CASSLGVRTGELFF. CDR3 sequence (DNA): TGTGCCAGCAGCTTAGGAGTACGGACCGGGGAGCTGTTTTTT.

The chain joins TRBV2 to TRBJ2-2; 9 bases agree with TRBD1. The germline V gene has CDR1 SNHLY and CDR2 FYNNEI. The CDR3 contains 15 residues. V trimming: 5 bases; J trimming: 3 bases; junction bases outside the gene matches: 4. CDR3 bases: TGTGCCAGCAGTCGACAGGGGGAAGACACCGGGGAGCTGTTTTTT. Its translation is CASSRQGEDTGELFF.

The V gene is TRBV15, the J gene TRBJ2-7; 10 positions agree with TRBD2. CDR3 length equals 17 residues. CDR1 and CDR2 from the germline V gene are LNHNV and YYDKDF (reference sequence). Trimming cost V 2 bases and J 0 bases; bases outside gene matches: 7. As DNA, the CDR3 is TGTGCCACCAGCAGAACCTTTTCTAGCGGGAGCTCCTACGAGCAGTACTTC. Protein: CATSRTFSSGSSYEQYF. Full variable domain (outside the CDR3, taken from reference TRBV15 and TRBJ2-7): DAMVIQNPRYQVTQFGKPVTLSCSQTLNHNVMYWYQQKSSQAPKLLFHYYDKDFNNEADTPDNFQSRRPNTSFCFLDIRSPGLGDTAMYLCATSRTFSSGSSYEQYFGPGTRLTVT.

This clone was seen only a few times. The chain links TRBV6-4 to TRBJ2-3, with 9 bases identical to TRBD2. This CDR3 spans 16 amino acids. CDR1 is MRHNA and CDR2 is SNTAGT in the germline V gene. V shed 3 bases and J 0 bases; nucleotides not matched to a gene: 4. In DNA, the CDR3 is TGTGCCAGCAGTGAACGACTAGCGGATAGCACAGATACGCAGTATTTT. Translated, it gives CASSERLADSTDTQYF.

The chain recombines TRBV10-3 with TRBJ2-1, with 14 bases lining up with TRBD2. Germline lookup yields CDR1 ENHRY and CDR2 SYGVKD. This CDR3 has 16 residues. The V and J ends lost 2 bases and 7 bases, in that order; junction bases with no gene match: 4. DNA for the CDR3: TGTGCCATCAGTGAGCCCCGGACTAGCGGGAGGAATGAGCAGTTCTTC. It encodes CAISEPRTSGRNEQFF.

This rearrangement joins TRBV19 to TRBJ1-5; the D gene is possibly TRBD1 (6 bases). This CDR3 is built from 12 residues. The germline gives CDR1 LNHDA, CDR2 SQIVND (reference sequence). V was pared by 5 bases and J by 6 bases, with 8 bases between. The CDR3 here is CASSGDTQPQHF. The CDR3 region has the DNA TGTGCCAGTAGTGGGGACACTCAGCCCCAGCATTTT.

This chain uses TRBV7-8 with TRBJ1-5, with 11 bases that match TRBD1. The junction had 5 bases not matched to a gene; V was cut back by 6 bases and J by 4 bases. The CDR3 loop spans 15 amino acids. Per the germline V gene, CDR1 is SGHVS and CDR2 is FQNEAQ. The CDR3 bases are TGTGCCAGCAGATCCGGACAGGGGGCTAATCAGCCCCAGCATTTT. Its translation is CASRSGQGANQPQHF.

The DNA for the CDR3 is TGTGCCAGTAGTACTCAGCGGACAGGGGCAGGAGAGACCCAGTACTTC. This codes for CASSTQRTGAGETQYF. The chain has TRBV19 and TRBJ2-5; 9 nucleotides agree with TRBD1. V gave up 4 bases and J gave up 4 bases; unmatched junction bases: 10. The CDR3 has 16 residues. Germline V gene data show CDR1 as LNHDA and CDR2 as SQIVND (reference sequence).

This chain uses TRBV11-3 with TRBJ2-5; 8 positions match TRBD2. The CDR3 loop spans 17 amino acids. Germline assignment: CDR1 SGHNT and CDR2 YENEEA. V lost 5 bases, J lost 3 bases, and 14 bases stayed unmatched. This CDR3 reads CASSHFPGGPREETQYF. The DNA of the CDR3 is TGTGCCAGCAGCCATTTTCCGGGAGGGCCGAGGGAAGAGACCCAGTACTTC.

This clone was observed a single time. V and J are TRBV27 and TRBJ2-7, with 9 bases fitting TRBD2. The ends lost 4 bases at V and 4 bases at J; junction bases unmatched: 5. CDR1 and CDR2 (germline): MNHEY, SMNVEV (reference sequence). CDR3 length: 14 amino acids. CDR3: CASSSLAGLYEQYF. CDR3 DNA sequence: TGTGCCAGCAGTTCTCTAGCGGGATTGTACGAGCAGTACTTC.

This chain uses TRBV2 with TRBJ2-5; 9 nucleotides line up with TRBD1. The CDR3 runs 14 residues. V lost 5 bases and J lost 4; bases outside the gene matches: 5. CDR1 is SNHLY, CDR2 FYNNEI, per germline. The CDR3 loop reads CASSRQGVPETQYF. In DNA form, the CDR3 reads TGTGCCAGCAGTCGACAGGGGGTCCCAGAGACCCAGTACTTC.

The DNA for the CDR3 is TGTGCCAGTAGTGCTGATGGGAGGGTCTCCTACAATGAGCAGTTCTTC. Protein product: CASSADGRVSYNEQFF. The chain combines TRBV19 with TRBJ2-1, with 7 bases that match TRBD2. Germline CDR1 is LNHDA and CDR2 is SQIVND (reference sequence). This CDR3 has 16 residues. Germline trimming cut 5 bases from V and 0 bases from J; bases unmatched to any gene: 7.

This chain joins TRBV7-2 and TRBJ2-1, with D tentatively TRBD1 (5 bases). The CDR3 length is 13 residues. Germline V lookup: CDR1 SGHTA, CDR2 FQGNSA. V lost 3 bases to trimming and J lost 5 bases, with 8 bases between them. CDR3 DNA: TGTGCCAGCAGCTTTGGGGCCAACAATGAGCAGTTCTTC. Its protein product is CASSFGANNEQFF.

This clone was detected only once. CDR3 sequence: CASSSRWEGTSDNEQFF. CDR3 DNA sequence: TGTGCCAGCAGCTCCCGGTGGGAAGGGACTAGCGACAATGAGCAGTTCTTC. The chain combines TRBV7-9 with TRBJ2-1; 10 bases fit TRBD2. Germline CDR1 is SEHNR and CDR2 is FQNEAQ (reference sequence). V shed 4 bases, J shed 5 bases, and the junction held 11 bases outside the gene matches. This CDR3 has 17 amino acids.

The rearrangement joins TRBV5-6 to TRBJ2-2, with 9 nucleotides matching TRBD1. Looked up from germline, CDR1 is SGHDT and CDR2 is YYEEEE. V shed 4 bases and J 3 bases; nucleotides not matched to a gene: 16. The CDR3 length is 19 residues. The CDR3 loop is CASSPTGGQGRWYTGELFF. CDR3 nucleotide sequence: TGTGCCAGCAGCCCAACGGGGGGACAGGGAAGATGGTACACCGGGGAGCTGTTTTTT.

The chain uses TRBV24-1 and TRBJ2-1; TRBD1 aligns across 7 bases. The CDR3 is made up of 16 amino acids. Germline CDR1 is KGHDR and CDR2 is SFDVKD. Trimming cost V 3 bases and J 5 bases; bases outside gene matches: 9. This chain's CDR3 is CATSDVTGEGDNEQFF. The CDR3 DNA follows: TGTGCCACCAGTGATGTAACAGGGGAAGGGGACAATGAGCAGTTCTTC.

The chain recombines TRBV6-6 with TRBJ1-5, with 8 positions matching TRBD1. This CDR3 region has 16 residues. Trimming removed 0 bases from V and 5 bases from J; junction bases left unmatched: 6. Germline lookup yields CDR1 MNHNY and CDR2 SVGAGI (reference sequence). The CDR3 sequence is CASSYSRQGWDQPQHF. CDR3 nucleotides: TGTGCCAGCAGTTACTCGAGACAGGGGTGGGATCAGCCCCAGCATTTT.

CDR3 loop: CASRSNMEETQYF. CDR3 sequence (DNA): TGTGCCAGCAGGTCGAACATGGAAGAGACCCAGTACTTC. The chain links TRBV6-5 to TRBJ2-5; D not resolved. The CDR3 is made up of 13 amino acids. The V end lost 6 bases, the J end lost 3 bases, and 11 bases lay between the germline ends. CDR1 is MNHEY, CDR2 SVGAGI, per germline.

This clone has just one count. In nucleotides, the CDR3 is TGTGCCAGCAGCGCCAGGACAGGTATTCATGAGCAGTTCTTC. This encodes CASSARTGIHEQFF. The chain is built from TRBV5-6 and TRBJ2-1; the match to TRBD1 covers 7 bases. The CDR3 extends over 14 amino acids. Per germline, CDR1 SGHDT and CDR2 YYEEEE. V trimming: 4 bases; J trimming: 8 bases; junction bases outside the gene matches: 9.

The J gene is TRBJ2-5, the V gene TRBV3-1 (or the pseudogene TRBV3-2); TRBD2 matches at 9 bases. Per germline, CDR1 LGHDT and CDR2 YNNKEL (reference sequence). The CDR3 contains 16 residues. V was clipped by 4 bases and J by 5 bases; unmatched bases: 11. CDR3 sequence (DNA): TGTGCCAGCAGCCTTTTTTGGGGCGGGAGGGCGGAGACCCAGTACTTC. Translation gives CASSLFWGGRAETQYF.

J is TRBJ1-4 and V is TRBV19; the D is unclear. CDR3 size: 15 residues. Per germline, CDR1 LNHDA and CDR2 SQIVND (reference sequence). With 3 bases removed from V and 0 bases from J, the gap between germline ends came to 8 bases. CDR3 nucleotide sequence: TGTGCCAGTAGTATTTTGGCGGCAACTAATGAAAAACTGTTTTTT. The encoded protein is CASSILAATNEKLFF.

Here the CDR3 reads CASSWDRRSNQPQHF. In DNA, the CDR3 is TGTGCCAGCAGCTGGGACAGGCGTAGCAATCAGCCCCAGCATTTT. The J gene is TRBJ1-5, the V gene TRBV2, with 8 bases aligning to TRBD1. The germline V gene encodes CDR1 SNHLY and CDR2 FYNNEI. CDR3 size: 15 residues. V dropped 6 bases and J dropped 0; count of bases not matched to a gene: 4. The variable domain in full, with the rest retrieved from reference TRBV2 and TRBJ1-5, is EPEVTQTPSHQVTQMGQEVILRCVPISNHLYFYWYRQILGQKVEFLVSFYNNEISEKSEIFDDQFSVERPDGSNFTLKIRSTKLEDSAMYFCASSWDRRSNQPQHFGDGTRLSIL.

This clone was counted only a few times. Here the CDR3 DNA reads TGTGCCAGCAGTTACACCGGGACAGGGGACAACACCGGGGAGCTGTTTTTT. This gives the protein CASSYTGTGDNTGELFF. This rearrangement joins TRBV6-2 or TRBV6-3 to TRBJ2-2, with 10 bases aligning to TRBD1. Unmatched junction bases numbered 5, after V lost 2 bases and J lost 2 bases. Germline V gene sequence: CDR1 MNHEY, CDR2 SVGEGT. The CDR3 is 17 amino acids.

This chain joins TRBV4-1 and TRBJ1-1; 9 bases are shared with TRBD1. Unmatched junction bases numbered 4, after V lost 0 bases and J lost 5 bases. The V gene's germline CDR1 is MGHRA and CDR2 YSYEKL. The CDR3 consists of 15 residues. The CDR3 DNA follows: TGCGCCAGCAGCCAAGAAAGGGACAGGGCAACTGAAGCTTTCTTT. This sequence encodes CASSQERDRATEAFF.

V usage is TRBV14 and J usage is TRBJ2-7; no firm D call. The germline gives CDR1 SGHDN, CDR2 FVKESK. Trimming stripped 0 bases from V and 4 bases from J, with 10 bases between. The CDR3 extends over 14 amino acids. The CDR3 here is CASSQDPGVYEQYF. Here the CDR3 DNA reads TGTGCCAGCAGCCAAGATCCAGGTGTTTACGAGCAGTACTTC.